This entry lists 25 T cell receptor beta chains sequenced from one sample in a study of control samples from healthy donors and cancer patients (dated by TCRdb to 2020 to 2022). Library generation was performed with the immunoSEQ multiplex PCR assay. This is the immuneACCESS table as TCRdb keeps it, with only in-frame sequences that have V and J called. A part of the clones is gone; compared with another copy, unresolved V genes explain less than half, and the rest is unexplained. The sample data list over 75,000 clones, and about 82% of these were observed just once. In total, the top ten clones hold around 20% of the sample. Sequenced: blood. Source of these receptors: a man aged 30 to 45 in good health.

This sequence joins TRBV2 and TRBJ2-3; either TRBD1 or TRBD2 may fit D (5 bases each). There are 14 residues in the CDR3. Trimming took off 7 bases at V and 0 bases at J, with 11 bases between the two ends. Per the germline V gene, CDR1 is SNHLY and CDR2 is FYNNEI. The CDR3 bases are TGTGCCAGCACTCGGGACCGTAGCACAGATACGCAGTATTTT. It encodes CASTRDRSTDTQYF. The whole variable domain, filled in from reference TRBV2 and TRBJ2-3, reads EPEVTQTPSHQVTQMGQEVILRCVPISNHLYFYWYRQILGQKVEFLVSFYNNEISEKSEIFDDQFSVERPDGSNFTLKIRSTKLEDSAMYFCASTRDRSTDTQYFGPGTRLTVL.

V usage is TRBV3-1 (or the pseudogene TRBV3-2) and J usage is TRBJ2-1; weak D call: TRBD2 (6 bases). The germline V gene has CDR1 LGHDT and CDR2 YNNKEL (reference sequence). CDR3 length: 16 amino acids. V lost 1 base, J lost 3 bases, and 13 bases lay in between. CDR3 sequence (DNA): TGTGCCAGCAGCCAAGGGGCGGGACTCTACTACAATGAGCAGTTCTTC. Amino acid sequence: CASSQGAGLYYNEQFF.

CDR3 loop: CASSLVQGYEQYF. DNA for the CDR3: TGCGCCAGCAGCTTGGTACAGGGGTACGAGCAGTACTTC. The genes are TRBV5-1 and TRBJ2-7; TRBD1 matches at 7 bases. CDR3 size: 13 residues. J lost 4 bases, V lost 0 bases, and 1 base had no gene match. Germline V gives CDR1 SGHRS, CDR2 YFSETQ.

This clone was observed once. This sequence joins TRBV24-1 and TRBJ2-3, with D possibly TRBD1 on 5 matching bases. The CDR3 runs 11 residues. The germline gives CDR1 KGHDR, CDR2 SFDVKD. V lost 9 bases to trimming and J lost 4 bases, with 7 bases between them. This chain's CDR3 is CATGRADTQYF. The DNA for the CDR3 is TGTGCCACCGGCAGGGCAGATACGCAGTATTTT.

V gene TRBV7-2 combines with J gene TRBJ2-7; TRBD2 matches 7 bases. After removal of 8 bases from V and 0 bases from J, the junction contained 10 bases not matched to a gene. There are 15 residues in the CDR3. Germline lookup yields CDR1 SGHTA and CDR2 FQGNSA. As DNA, the CDR3 is TGTGCCAGCCTTCAGGGTAGCGGGTTCTCCTACGAGCAGTACTTC. Translated, it gives CASLQGSGFSYEQYF. The whole variable domain, remainder taken from reference TRBV7-2 and TRBJ2-7, is GAGVSQSPSNKVTEKGKDVELRCDPISGHTALYWYRQSLGQGLEFLIYFQGNSAPDKSGLPSDRFSAERTGGSVSTLTIQRTQQEDSAVYLCASLQGSGFSYEQYFGPGTRLTVT.

The V and J genes are TRBV5-1 and TRBJ1-5; D unclear. Germline CDR1 SGHRS, CDR2 YFSETQ. The CDR3 loop spans 14 amino acids. With 2 bases removed from V and 3 bases from J, the gap between germline ends came to 9 bases. CDR3 in amino acids: CASSFQPDNQPQHF. The CDR3 coding sequence is TGCGCCAGCAGCTTCCAGCCGGACAATCAGCCCCAGCATTTT.

The chain employs TRBV7-8 and TRBJ1-3, with D possibly TRBD1 on 6 matching bases. CDR3 size: 16 residues. Trimming took off 6 bases at V and 0 bases at J, with 15 bases between the two ends. Germline V gives CDR1 SGHVS, CDR2 FQNEAQ. The DNA for the CDR3 is TGTGCCAGCAGTGGGGGGGCGCCGAGCTCTGGAAACACCATATATTTT. It codes for CASSGGAPSSGNTIYF.

The rearrangement joins TRBV18 to TRBJ1-4; no firm D call. V dropped 1 base and J dropped 6 bases, with 12 bases sitting between them. Germline values: CDR1 KGHSH, CDR2 LQKENI. This CDR3 is built from 15 residues. The CDR3 DNA reads as TGTGCCAGCTCACCACGTTCAAAAGAGCATGAAAAACTGTTTTTT. Translating gives CASSPRSKEHEKLFF.

The chain couples TRBV7-3 to TRBJ1-2; D gene ambiguous. CDR3 size: 13 residues. Germline V gene lookup returns CDR1 SGHTA and CDR2 FQGTGA. Between the trimmed V and J ends, which lost 5 bases and 4 bases, there was a span of 11 bases. The CDR3 bases are TGTGCCAGCAGCCCCGGCAGGCTCTATGGCTACACCTTC. It is translated as CASSPGRLYGYTF.

V is TRBV6-6 and J is TRBJ2-5; 10 bases map to TRBD2. The V and J ends lost 5 bases and 5 bases, in that order; junction bases with no gene match: 2. Germline assignment: CDR1 MNHNY and CDR2 SVGAGI (reference sequence). The CDR3 loop spans 13 amino acids. The chain's CDR3 is CASSRSGGETQYF. The CDR3 DNA sequence: TGTGCCAGCAGTCGTAGCGGGGGGGAGACCCAGTACTTC.

This rearrangement joins TRBV29-1 to TRBJ1-2; D is ambiguous. The ends were cut back, 7 bases at V and 1 base at J, with 13 bases in the middle. The CDR3 runs 13 residues. CDR1 and CDR2 (germline): SQVTM, ANQGSEA. CDR3 loop: CSAWTASNYGYTF. Here the CDR3 DNA reads TGCAGCGCTTGGACGGCGAGTAACTATGGCTACACCTTC. Full variable domain (missing parts from reference TRBV29-1 and TRBJ1-2): SAVISQKPSRDICQRGTSLTIQCQVDSQVTMMFWYRQQPGQSLTLIATANQGSEATYESGFVIDKFPISRPNLTFSTLTVSNMSPEDSSIYLCSAWTASNYGYTFGSGTRLTVV.

V is TRBV30 and J is TRBJ2-6; no reliable D call. Per the germline V gene, CDR1 is GTSNPN and CDR2 is SVGIG (reference sequence). V was clipped by 3 bases and J by 4 bases, with 7 bases between them. CDR3 length: 13 amino acids. In DNA, the CDR3 is TGTGCCTGGAGCCAAGCAGGGGCCAACGTCCTGACTTTC. It is translated as CAWSQAGANVLTF.

This CDR3 reads CASSWSGASEDTQYF. CDR3 bases: TGTGCCAGCAGCTGGAGCGGGGCTAGCGAAGATACGCAGTATTTT. The chain combines TRBV7-2 with TRBJ2-3; 7 bases are a match to TRBD2. The V gene's germline CDR1 is SGHTA and CDR2 FQGNSA. The CDR3 is 15 amino acids. The ends lost 4 bases at V and 5 bases at J; junction bases unmatched: 9.

CDR3 residues: CASSLQGLGNYEQYF. The CDR3 region has the DNA TGTGCCAGCAGTTTACAGGGGTTGGGAAACTACGAGCAGTACTTC. The chain recombines TRBV28 with TRBJ2-7; D possibly corresponds to TRBD1 (6 bases). Trimming pared 2 bases from V and 3 bases from J, leaving 14 bases between. The CDR3 has 15 residues. Germline assignment: CDR1 MDHEN and CDR2 SYDVKM.

The chain uses TRBV12-3 or TRBV12-4 and TRBJ2-1; D call uncertain. Trimming shortened V by 8 bases and J by 1 base, and 3 bases separated the two germline ends. CDR3 length: 11 residues. CDR3 amino acids: CASGSYNEQFF. The DNA for the CDR3 is TGTGCCAGCGGGTCCTACAATGAGCAGTTCTTC.

The genes are TRBV5-1 and TRBJ2-1, with 12 bases matching TRBD2. From germline, CDR1 is SGHRS and CDR2 YFSETQ. V dropped 4 bases and J dropped 5; count of bases not matched to a gene: 4. This CDR3 is built from 15 residues. The CDR3 DNA follows: TGCGCCAGCAGCGTGACTAGCGGGGGTCACAATGAGCAGTTCTTC. It yields the protein CASSVTSGGHNEQFF.

J is TRBJ2-7 and V is TRBV3-1 (or the pseudogene TRBV3-2); 8 bases agree with TRBD1. J lost 2 bases, V lost 4 bases, and 4 bases had no gene match. There are 14 residues in the CDR3. Germline V lookup: CDR1 LGHDT, CDR2 YNNKEL (reference sequence). The chain's CDR3 is CASSLGQAAYEQYF. CDR3 DNA: TGTGCCAGCAGCCTGGGACAGGCGGCCTACGAGCAGTACTTC.

V is TRBV4-1 and J is TRBJ2-7; TRBD1 matches 8 bases. The CDR3 runs 14 residues. Germline lookup yields CDR1 MGHRA and CDR2 YSYEKL. V lost 2 bases and J lost 7; bases outside the gene matches: 7. CDR3 protein: CASSQTTGAGEQYF. As DNA, the CDR3 is TGCGCCAGCAGCCAAACGACAGGGGCTGGGGAGCAGTACTTC.

This clone appeared a few times. The rearrangement joins TRBV30 to TRBJ1-2; the D is unclear. This CDR3 has 13 residues. Looked up from germline, CDR1 is GTSNPN and CDR2 is SVGIG (reference sequence). Trimming stripped 1 base from V and 1 base from J, with 7 bases between. The CDR3 reads CAWSGANNYGYTF. Here the CDR3 DNA reads TGTGCCTGGAGTGGGGCCAATAACTATGGCTACACCTTC.

This clone was detected once. V gene TRBV6-2 or TRBV6-3 combines with J gene TRBJ1-6; possibly TRBD1 for D (5 bases). The V and J ends lost 4 bases and 1 base respectively, with 8 bases between them. The CDR3 totals 15 residues. Germline assignment: CDR1 MNHEY and CDR2 SVGEGT. CDR3 DNA: TGTGCCAGCAGTTTCCGGGGGTCCTATAATTCACCCCTCCACTTT. This codes for CASSFRGSYNSPLHF.

This clone was detected a few times. The rearrangement links TRBV14 to TRBJ2-7; TRBD2 aligns across 10 bases. Trimming removed 0 bases from V and 3 bases from J; junction bases left unmatched: 11. The length of the CDR3 is 18 residues. Germline V CDR1 and CDR2: SGHDN, FVKESK. The CDR3 region is CASSQESSGLAPYYEQYF. CDR3 sequence (DNA): TGTGCCAGCAGCCAAGAGTCTTCGGGACTAGCGCCGTACTACGAGCAGTACTTC.

Turning to this clone: Other DNA sequences in the same sample also yield this CDR3. The chain is built from TRBV6-2 or TRBV6-3 and TRBJ2-6; D is perhaps TRBD1 or TRBD2 (5 bases each). V lost 2 bases and J lost 4, with 9 bases in between. The CDR3 runs 15 residues. Germline CDR1 reads MNHEY; CDR2 reads SVGEGT. CDR3 loop: CASSYGWGGANVLTF. Here the CDR3 DNA reads TGTGCCAGCAGTTACGGGTGGGGGGGGGCCAACGTCCTGACTTTC.

The V gene is TRBV19, the J gene TRBJ1-1; D unresolved. This CDR3 spans 15 amino acids. CDR1 and CDR2 (germline): LNHDA, SQIVND (reference sequence). V gave up 2 bases and J gave up 2 bases, with 12 bases separating them. DNA for the CDR3: TGTGCCAGTAGTATATCACGGCGGGGAAACACTGAAGCTTTCTTT. This encodes CASSISRRGNTEAFF.

This chain uses TRBV18 with TRBJ2-2; unclear D gene. Looked up from germline, CDR1 is KGHSH and CDR2 is LQKENI. CDR3 length equals 15 residues. Trimming cost V 3 bases and J 1 base, with 9 bases left between them. The CDR3 DNA reads TGTGCCAGCTCACCGTCCTACAAGAACACCGGGGAGCTGTTTTTT. Its translation is CASSPSYKNTGELFF. The full variable domain, with the rest looked up from reference TRBV18 and TRBJ2-2, is NAGVMQNPRHLVRRRGQEARLRCSPMKGHSHVYWYRQLPEEGLKFMVYLQKENIIDESGMPKERFSAEFPKEGPSILRIQQVVRGDSAAYFCASSPSYKNTGELFFGEGSRLTVL.

The genes are TRBV10-3 and TRBJ1-6, with TRBD1 matching over 10 bases. The CDR3 totals 13 residues. Germline loops: CDR1 ENHRY, CDR2 SYGVKD. V shed 3 bases and J 16 bases; nucleotides not matched to a gene: 6. DNA for the CDR3: TGTGCCATCAGTGACCAAGCGGACAGGGGGCTCCACTTT. It specifies CAISDQADRGLHF.